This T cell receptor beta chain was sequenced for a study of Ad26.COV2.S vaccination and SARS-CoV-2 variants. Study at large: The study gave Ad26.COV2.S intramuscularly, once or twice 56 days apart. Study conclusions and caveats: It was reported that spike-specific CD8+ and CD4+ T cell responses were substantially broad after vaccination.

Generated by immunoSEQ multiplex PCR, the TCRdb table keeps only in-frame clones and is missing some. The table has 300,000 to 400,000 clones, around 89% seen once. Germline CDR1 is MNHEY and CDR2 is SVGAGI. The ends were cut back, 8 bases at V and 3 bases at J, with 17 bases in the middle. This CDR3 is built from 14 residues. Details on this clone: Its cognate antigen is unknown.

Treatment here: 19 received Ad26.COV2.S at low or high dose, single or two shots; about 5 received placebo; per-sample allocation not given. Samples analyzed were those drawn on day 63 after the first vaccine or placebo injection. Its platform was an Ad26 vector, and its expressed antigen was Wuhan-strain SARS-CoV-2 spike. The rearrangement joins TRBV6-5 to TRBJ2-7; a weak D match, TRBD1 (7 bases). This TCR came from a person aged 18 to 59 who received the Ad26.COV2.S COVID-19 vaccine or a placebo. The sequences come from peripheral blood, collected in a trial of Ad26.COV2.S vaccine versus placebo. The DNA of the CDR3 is TGTGCCAGCCACAGACAGGGAGGAGGCTACGAGCAGTACTTC. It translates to CASHRQGGGYEQYF.